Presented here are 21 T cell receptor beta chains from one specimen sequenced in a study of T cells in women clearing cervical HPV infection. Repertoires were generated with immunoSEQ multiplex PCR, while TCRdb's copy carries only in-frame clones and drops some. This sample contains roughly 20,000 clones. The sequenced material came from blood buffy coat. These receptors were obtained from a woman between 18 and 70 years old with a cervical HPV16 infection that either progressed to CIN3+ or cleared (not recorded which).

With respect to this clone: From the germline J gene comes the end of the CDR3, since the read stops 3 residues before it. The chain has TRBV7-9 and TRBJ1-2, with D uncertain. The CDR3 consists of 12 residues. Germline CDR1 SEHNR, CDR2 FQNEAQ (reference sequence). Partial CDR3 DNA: TGTGCCAGCAGCCCGTACAAGTTCGAC. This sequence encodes CASSPYKFD. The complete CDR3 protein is CASSPYKFDYTF.

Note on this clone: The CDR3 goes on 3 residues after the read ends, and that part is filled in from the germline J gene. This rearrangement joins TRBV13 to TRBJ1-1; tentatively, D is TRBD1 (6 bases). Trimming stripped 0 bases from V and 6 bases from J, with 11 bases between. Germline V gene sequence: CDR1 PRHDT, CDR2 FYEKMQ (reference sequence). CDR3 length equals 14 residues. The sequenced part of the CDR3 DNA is TGTGCCAGCAGCTTAGGCGGCAGGGGAGCTGAA. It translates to CASSLGGRGAE. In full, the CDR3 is CASSLGGRGAEAFF.

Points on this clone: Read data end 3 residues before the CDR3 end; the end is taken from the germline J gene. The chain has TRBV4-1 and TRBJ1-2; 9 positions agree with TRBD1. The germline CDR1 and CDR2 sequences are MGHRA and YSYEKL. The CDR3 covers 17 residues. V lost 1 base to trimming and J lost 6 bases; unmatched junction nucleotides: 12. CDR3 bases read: TGCGCCAGCAGCCAAGTGGGACAGGGAATCTTTCAGGATGGC. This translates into CASSQVGQGIFQDG. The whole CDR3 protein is CASSQVGQGIFQDGYTF.

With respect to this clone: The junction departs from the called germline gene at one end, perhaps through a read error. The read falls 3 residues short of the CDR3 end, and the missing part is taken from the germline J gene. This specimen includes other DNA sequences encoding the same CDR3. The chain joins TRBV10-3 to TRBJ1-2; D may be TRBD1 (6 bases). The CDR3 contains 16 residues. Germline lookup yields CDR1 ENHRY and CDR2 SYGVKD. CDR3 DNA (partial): TGTGCCATTAGTGTTAGCGGGGGGGCTACAAACTATGGC. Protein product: CAISVSGGATNYG. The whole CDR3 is CAISVSGGATNYGYTF.

CDR3 DNA, as far as it was read: TGCAGCACCGGACAGGGGGGGTACTATGGC. This gives the protein CSTGQGGYYG. The CDR3 reads in full as CSTGQGGYYGYTF. The chain couples TRBV29-1 to TRBJ1-2; 10 bases line up with TRBD1. The read stops 3 residues short of the end of the CDR3; the missing end is completed from the germline J gene. This CDR3 has 13 amino acids. V lost 8 bases to trimming and J lost 3 bases; unmatched junction nucleotides: 6. CDR1 SQVTM and CDR2 ANQGSEA come from the germline V gene.

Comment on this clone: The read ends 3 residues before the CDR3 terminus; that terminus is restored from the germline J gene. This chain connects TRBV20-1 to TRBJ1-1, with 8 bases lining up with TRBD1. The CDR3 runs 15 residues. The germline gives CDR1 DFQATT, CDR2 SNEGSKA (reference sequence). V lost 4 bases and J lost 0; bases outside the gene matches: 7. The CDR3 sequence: CSAKIRTGLNTEAFF. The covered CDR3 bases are TGCAGTGCTAAAATTCGGACAGGGCTGAACACTGAA.

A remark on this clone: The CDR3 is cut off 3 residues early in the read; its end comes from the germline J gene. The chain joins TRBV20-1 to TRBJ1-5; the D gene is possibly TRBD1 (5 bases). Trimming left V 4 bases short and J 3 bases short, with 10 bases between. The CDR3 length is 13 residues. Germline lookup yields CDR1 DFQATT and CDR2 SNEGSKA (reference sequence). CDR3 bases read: TGCAGTGCTATTAGGGGAATCAATCAGCCC. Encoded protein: CSAIRGINQP. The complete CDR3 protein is CSAIRGINQPQHF.

CDR3 amino acids: CASSAGRDTEAFF. The CDR3 DNA, read in part, is TGTGCCAGCAGCGCCGGCAGGGACACTGAA. V is TRBV7-9 and J is TRBJ1-1, with a tentative D call TRBD1 (5 bases). Read sequence stops 3 residues before the CDR3 end, and the germline J gene provides the missing end. From germline, CDR1 is SEHNR and CDR2 FQNEAQ (reference sequence). The CDR3 length is 13 residues. V shed 5 bases and J shed 3 bases, with 10 bases lying between them.

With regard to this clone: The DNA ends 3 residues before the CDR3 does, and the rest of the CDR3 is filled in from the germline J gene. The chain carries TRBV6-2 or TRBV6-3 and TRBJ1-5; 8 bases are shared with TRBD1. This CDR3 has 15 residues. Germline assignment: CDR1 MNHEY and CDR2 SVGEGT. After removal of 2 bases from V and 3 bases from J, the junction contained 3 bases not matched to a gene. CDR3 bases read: TGTGCCAGCAGTTACCCGACAGGGGACAATCAGCCC. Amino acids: CASSYPTGDNQP. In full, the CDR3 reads CASSYPTGDNQPQHF.

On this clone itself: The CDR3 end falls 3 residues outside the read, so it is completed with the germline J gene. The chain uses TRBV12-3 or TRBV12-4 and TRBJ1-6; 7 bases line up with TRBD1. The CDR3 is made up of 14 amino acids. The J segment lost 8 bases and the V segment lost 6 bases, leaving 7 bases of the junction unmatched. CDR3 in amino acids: CASREYTGDSPLHF. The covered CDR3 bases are TGTGCCAGCAGAGAATACACAGGGGATTCACCC.

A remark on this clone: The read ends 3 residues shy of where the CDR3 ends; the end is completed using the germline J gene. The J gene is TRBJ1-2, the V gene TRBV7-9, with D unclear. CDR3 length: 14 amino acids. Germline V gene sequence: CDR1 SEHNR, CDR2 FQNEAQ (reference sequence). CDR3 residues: CASSSDILVNDYTF. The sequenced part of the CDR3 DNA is TGTGCCAGCAGCTCTGACATCCTCGTCAACGAC.

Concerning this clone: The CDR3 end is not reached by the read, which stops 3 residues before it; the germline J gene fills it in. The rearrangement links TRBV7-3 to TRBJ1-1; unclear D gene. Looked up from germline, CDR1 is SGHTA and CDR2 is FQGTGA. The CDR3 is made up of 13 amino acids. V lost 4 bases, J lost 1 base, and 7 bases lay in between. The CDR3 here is CASSSPGNTEAFF. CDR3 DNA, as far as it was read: TGTGCCAGCAGCTCTCCCGGGAACACTGAA. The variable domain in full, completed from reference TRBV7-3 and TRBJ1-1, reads GAGVSQTPSNKVTEKGKYVELRCDPISGHTALYWYRQSLGQGPEFLIYFQGTGAADDSGLPNDRFFAVRPEGSVSTLKIQRTERGDSAVYLCASSSPGNTEAFFGQGTRLTVV.

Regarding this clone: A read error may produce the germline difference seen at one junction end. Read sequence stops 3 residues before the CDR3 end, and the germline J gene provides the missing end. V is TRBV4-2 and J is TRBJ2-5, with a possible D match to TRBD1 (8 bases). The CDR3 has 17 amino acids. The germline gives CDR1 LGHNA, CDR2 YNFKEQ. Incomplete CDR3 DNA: TGCGCCAGCAGCCCGGAATACCTACAGGGGGGGCAAGAGACC. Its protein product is CASSPEYLQGGQET. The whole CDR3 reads CASSPEYLQGGQETQYF.

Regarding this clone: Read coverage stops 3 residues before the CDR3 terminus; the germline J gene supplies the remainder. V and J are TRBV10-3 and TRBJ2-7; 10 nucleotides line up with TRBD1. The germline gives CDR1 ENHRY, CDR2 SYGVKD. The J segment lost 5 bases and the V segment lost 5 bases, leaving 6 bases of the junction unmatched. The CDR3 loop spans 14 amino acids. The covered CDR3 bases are TGTGCCATCAGTCCGGGACAGGGGTTTGACGAG. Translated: CAISPGQGFDE. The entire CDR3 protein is CAISPGQGFDEQYF.

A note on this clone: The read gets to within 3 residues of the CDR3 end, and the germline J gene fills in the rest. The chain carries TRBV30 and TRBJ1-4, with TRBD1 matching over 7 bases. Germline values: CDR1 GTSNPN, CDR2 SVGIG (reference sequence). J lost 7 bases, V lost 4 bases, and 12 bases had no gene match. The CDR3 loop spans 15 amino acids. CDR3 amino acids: CAWNQGQALSEKLFF. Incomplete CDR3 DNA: TGTGCCTGGAACCAAGGACAGGCCCTTAGTGAAAAA.

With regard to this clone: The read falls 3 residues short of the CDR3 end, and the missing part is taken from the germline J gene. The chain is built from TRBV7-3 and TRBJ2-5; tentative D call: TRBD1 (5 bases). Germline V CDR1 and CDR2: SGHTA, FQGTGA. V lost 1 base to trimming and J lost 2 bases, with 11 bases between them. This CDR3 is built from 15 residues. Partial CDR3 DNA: TGTGCCAGCAGCTTAAATGGACACGTACAAGAGACC. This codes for CASSLNGHVQET. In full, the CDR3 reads CASSLNGHVQETQYF.

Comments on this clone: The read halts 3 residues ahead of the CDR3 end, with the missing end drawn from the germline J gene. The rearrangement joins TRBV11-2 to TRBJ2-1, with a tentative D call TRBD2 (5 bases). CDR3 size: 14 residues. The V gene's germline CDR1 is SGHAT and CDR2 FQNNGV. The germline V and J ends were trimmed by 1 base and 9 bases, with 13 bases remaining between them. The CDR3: CASSLGTGRPEQFF. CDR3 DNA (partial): TGTGCCAGCAGCTTAGGGACTGGGCGTCCTGAG.

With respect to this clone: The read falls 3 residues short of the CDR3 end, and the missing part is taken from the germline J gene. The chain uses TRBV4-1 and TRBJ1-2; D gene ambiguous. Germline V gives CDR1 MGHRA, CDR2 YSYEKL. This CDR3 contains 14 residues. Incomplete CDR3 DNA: TGCGCCAGCAGCCACGGGGTACGGACTGGGGGC. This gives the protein CASSHGVRTGG. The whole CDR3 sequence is CASSHGVRTGGYTF.

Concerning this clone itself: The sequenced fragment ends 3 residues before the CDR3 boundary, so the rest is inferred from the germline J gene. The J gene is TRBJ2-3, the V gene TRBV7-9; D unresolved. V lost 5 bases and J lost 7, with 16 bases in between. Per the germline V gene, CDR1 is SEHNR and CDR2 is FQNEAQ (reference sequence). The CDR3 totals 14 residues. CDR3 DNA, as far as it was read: TGTGCCAGCAGCCTGGTCGGGTTACATCATACG. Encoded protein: CASSLVGLHHT. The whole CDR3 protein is CASSLVGLHHTQYF.

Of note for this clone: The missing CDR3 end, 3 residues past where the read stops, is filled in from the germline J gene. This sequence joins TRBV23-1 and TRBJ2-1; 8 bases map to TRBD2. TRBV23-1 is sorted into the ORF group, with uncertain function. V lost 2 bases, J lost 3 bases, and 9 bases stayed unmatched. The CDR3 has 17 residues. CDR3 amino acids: CASSQPRLANFYNEQFF. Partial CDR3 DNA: TGCGCCAGCAGTCAACCGCGACTAGCGAACTTCTACAATGAG.

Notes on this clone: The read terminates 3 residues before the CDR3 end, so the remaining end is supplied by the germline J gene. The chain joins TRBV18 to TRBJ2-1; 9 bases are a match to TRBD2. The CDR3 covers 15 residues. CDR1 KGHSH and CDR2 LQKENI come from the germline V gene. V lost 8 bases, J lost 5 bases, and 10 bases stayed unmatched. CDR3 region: CASRRVAGDDNEQFF. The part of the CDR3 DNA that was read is TGTGCCAGCCGCCGAGTAGCGGGAGACGACAATGAG.